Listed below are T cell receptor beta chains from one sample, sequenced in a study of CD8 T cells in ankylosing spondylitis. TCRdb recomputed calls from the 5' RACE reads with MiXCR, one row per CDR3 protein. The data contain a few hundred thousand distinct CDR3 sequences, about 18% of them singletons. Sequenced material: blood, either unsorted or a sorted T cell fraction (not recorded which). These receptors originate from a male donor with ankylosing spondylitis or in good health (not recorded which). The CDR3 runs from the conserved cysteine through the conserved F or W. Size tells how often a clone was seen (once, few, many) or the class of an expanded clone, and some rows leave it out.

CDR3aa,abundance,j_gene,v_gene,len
CASSQDPLAGGEKLFF,many,TRBJ1-4,TRBV4-3,16
CSVETGYNEQFF,many,TRBJ2-1,TRBV29-1,12
CASSSGTLSYEQYF,many,TRBJ2-7,TRBV13,14
CASSVGGLAGSYEQYF,few,TRBJ2-7,TRBV9,16
CSATGGIEGGMGYNEQFF,few,TRBJ2-1,TRBV20-1,18
CASRIGGGAKNIQYF,few,TRBJ2-4,TRBV27,15
CASSSGELFF,many,TRBJ2-2,TRBV12-3/TRBV12-4,10
CASRRRDGGNTGELFF,few,TRBJ2-2,TRBV12-3/TRBV12-4,16
CASSLGNQRGELFF,.,TRBJ2-2,TRBV12-3/TRBV12-4,14
CASSLFKRESGNEQFF,.,TRBJ2-1,TRBV12-3/TRBV12-4,16